The 23 T cell receptor beta chains below come from one sample, sequenced in a study of shared clonotypes between healthy human individuals. The assay was immunoSEQ multiplex PCR, and TCRdb's table has in-frame clones only and misses some. This table has 2 million or so clones, roughly 96% appearing once. The specimen was naive CD4+ T cells sorted from blood. The subset was: CD45RA+ positively selected. The receptors shown here come from a young man in good health.

With regard to this clone: The same CDR3 is also encoded by other DNA sequences in this sample. CDR3 nucleotide sequence: TGTGCCAGCAGCCGGCGGGAGAACACTGAAGCTTTCTTT. Protein: CASSRRENTEAFF. J is TRBJ1-1 and V is TRBV7-9; D is undetermined. The germline CDR1 and CDR2 sequences are SEHNR and FQNEAQ (reference sequence). V was cut by 5 bases and J by 1 base, with 8 bases left in between. The CDR3 length is 13 residues. The entire variable domain, with the rest obtained from reference TRBV7-9 and TRBJ1-1, is as follows: DTGVSQNPRHKITKRGQNVTFRCDPISEHNRLYWYRQTLGQGPEFLTYFQNEAQLEKSRLLSDRFSAERPKGSFSTLEIQRTEQGDSAMYLCASSRRENTEAFFGQGTRLTVV.

CDR3 nucleotide sequence: TGTGCCAGCAGCCCGGGGACAATCGCGAACACCGGGGAGCTGTTTTTT. Protein product: CASSPGTIANTGELFF. This chain uses TRBV7-8 with TRBJ2-2; tentatively, D is TRBD1 (6 bases). The V and J ends lost 5 bases and 0 bases respectively, with 13 bases between them. In germline, CDR1 is SGHVS, CDR2 FQNEAQ. The CDR3 is 16 residues long.

This clone was recorded once. The CDR3 coding sequence is TGTGCCTGGAGGGACATGGGGTCTGGAAACACCATATATTTT. Translating gives CAWRDMGSGNTIYF. The V call is TRBV30, the J call TRBJ1-3; TRBD1 is a possible D gene (5 bases). In germline, CDR1 is GTSNPN, CDR2 SVGIG (reference sequence). The CDR3 is made up of 14 amino acids. V was cut by 3 bases and J by 1 base, with 10 bases left in between.

This rearrangement joins TRBV7-2 to TRBJ1-6; 8 nucleotides match TRBD1. V gave up 5 bases and J gave up 9 bases; unmatched junction bases: 9. Germline CDR1 and CDR2: SGHTA and FQGNSA. The CDR3 loop spans 15 amino acids. Here the CDR3 reads CASSERQGSVSPLHF. The CDR3, as DNA: TGTGCCAGCAGCGAGCGACAGGGGAGTGTTTCACCCCTCCACTTT.

The CDR3 loop is CASSYSVIRQGVEQYF. CDR3 nucleotides: TGTGCCAGCAGTTACTCGGTAATTAGACAGGGCGTCGAGCAGTACTTC. The genes are TRBV6-5 and TRBJ2-7, with 7 bases aligning to TRBD1. V shed 0 bases and J 6 bases; nucleotides not matched to a gene: 11. CDR1 MNHEY and CDR2 SVGAGI come from the germline V gene. The CDR3 runs to 16 residues.

The chain joins TRBV5-1 to TRBJ1-1, with 8 bases identical to TRBD1. CDR1 is SGHRS and CDR2 is YFSETQ in the germline V gene. The ends lost 4 bases at V and 4 bases at J; junction bases unmatched: 3. The CDR3 runs to 13 residues. The CDR3 region is CASSIDRGTEAFF. The CDR3 DNA is TGCGCCAGCAGCATTGACAGGGGCACTGAAGCTTTCTTT.

As concerns this clone: This specimen includes other DNA sequences encoding the same CDR3. V and J are TRBV6-5 and TRBJ1-1; 7 bases are a match to TRBD1. This CDR3 is 12 amino acids long. The germline CDR1 and CDR2 sequences are MNHEY and SVGAGI. V shed 6 bases and J 7 bases; nucleotides not matched to a gene: 5. CDR3 amino acids: CASSFRGSEAFF. Written as DNA, the CDR3 is TGTGCCAGCAGCTTCAGGGGGAGTGAAGCTTTCTTT.

V gene TRBV6-5 combines with J gene TRBJ1-1, with D unresolved. Trimming shortened V by 7 bases and J by 0 bases, and 9 bases separated the two germline ends. This CDR3 has 13 residues. Looked up from germline, CDR1 is MNHEY and CDR2 is SVGAGI. The chain's CDR3 is CASTRRMNTEAFF. CDR3 in DNA: TGTGCCAGCACCCGACGCATGAACACTGAAGCTTTCTTT.

This chain uses TRBV11-2 with TRBJ2-5; D not certain. The CDR3 is 19 amino acids. Germline V gene lookup returns CDR1 SGHAT and CDR2 FQNNGV. Trimming left V 5 bases short and J 2 bases short, with 27 bases between. As DNA, the CDR3 is TGTGCCAGCAGCCCACGAAAAAAGATAGCCGTGACGAAACAAGAGACCCAGTACTTC. The encoded protein is CASSPRKKIAVTKQETQYF.

V is TRBV10-3 and J is TRBJ2-1; possibly TRBD2 for D (5 bases). Germline V CDR1 and CDR2: ENHRY, SYGVKD. The CDR3 is 14 residues long. The V end lost 4 bases, the J end lost 2 bases, and 9 bases lay between the germline ends. CDR3 DNA: TGTGCCATCAGTGTTGGAGGACCCTACAATGAGCAGTTCTTC. Residues: CAISVGGPYNEQFF.

The chain joins TRBV30 to TRBJ1-2; 8 bases fit TRBD1. Germline assignment: CDR1 GTSNPN and CDR2 SVGIG (reference sequence). Losses at the gene ends were 3 bases for V and 5 bases for J; bases not matched to a gene: 5. This CDR3 region has 13 residues. The CDR3 reads CAWRSDRGYGYTF. The CDR3 nucleotides read TGTGCCTGGAGGAGCGACAGGGGATATGGCTACACCTTC.

Details on this clone: Other DNA sequences from this sample encode an identical CDR3 as well. This chain uses TRBV6-5 with TRBJ1-5, with a weak D call TRBD1 (5 bases). CDR3 length: 12 amino acids. Germline values: CDR1 MNHEY, CDR2 SVGAGI. V was cut by 6 bases and J by 4 bases, with 7 bases left in between. CDR3 in DNA: TGTGCCAGCAGGCAGGGAAATCAGCCCCAGCATTTT. Its translation is CASRQGNQPQHF.

V gene TRBV18 combines with J gene TRBJ1-2; no firm D call. Germline V CDR1 and CDR2: KGHSH, LQKENI. V dropped 3 bases and J dropped 0 bases, with 11 bases sitting between them. CDR3 size: 15 residues. The CDR3 DNA reads TGTGCCAGCTCACCCGGGCCCAACGCTAACTATGGCTACACCTTC. Amino acid sequence: CASSPGPNANYGYTF.

Comment on this clone: Within the sample, other DNA sequences also encode this same CDR3. V usage is TRBV30 and J usage is TRBJ2-2; D uncertain. Germline V CDR1 and CDR2: GTSNPN, SVGIG (reference sequence). This CDR3 has 13 amino acids. Trimming cost V 4 bases and J 2 bases, with 8 bases left between them. The CDR3 nucleotides read TGTGCCTGGACTCCCCCAAACACCGGGGAGCTGTTTTTT. It translates to CAWTPPNTGELFF.

This sequence joins TRBV7-2 and TRBJ2-7; the D gene is possibly TRBD2 (5 bases). The V and J ends lost 2 bases and 7 bases respectively, with 24 bases between them. The length of the CDR3 is 17 residues. The germline V gene encodes CDR1 SGHTA and CDR2 FQGNSA. For the CDR3, the DNA is TGTGCCAGCAGCTTAACCGCACGGACTCCCCTGAGTAGGGAGCAGTACTTC. Translating gives CASSLTARTPLSREQYF.

This clone was recorded only once. This chain links TRBV6-5 with TRBJ1-3; D call uncertain. From germline, CDR1 is MNHEY and CDR2 SVGAGI. Trimming cost V 2 bases and J 1 base, with 12 bases left between them. The CDR3 has 16 residues. CDR3 sequence (DNA): TGTGCCAGCAGTTACGACACCACCGTATCTGGAAACACCATATATTTT. Translating it yields CASSYDTTVSGNTIYF.

This chain links TRBV15 with TRBJ1-2; 8 bases map to TRBD1. CDR1 is LNHNV and CDR2 is YYDKDF in the germline V gene (reference sequence). The CDR3 consists of 15 residues. Germline trimming cut 3 bases from V and 0 bases from J; bases unmatched to any gene: 3. The CDR3 region has the DNA TGTGCCACCAGCAGGGACAGGGCTTCTAACTATGGCTACACCTTC. This encodes CATSRDRASNYGYTF.

The chain joins TRBV18 to TRBJ1-4, with D tentatively TRBD1 (5 bases). The V and J ends lost 4 bases and 6 bases respectively, with 9 bases between them. This CDR3 region has 13 residues. Germline CDR1 is KGHSH and CDR2 is LQKENI. The CDR3 nucleotides read TGTGCCAGCTCACGGGACCTTCATGAAAAACTGTTTTTT. It translates to CASSRDLHEKLFF. The whole variable domain, remainder taken from reference TRBV18 and TRBJ1-4, is NAGVMQNPRHLVRRRGQEARLRCSPMKGHSHVYWYRQLPEEGLKFMVYLQKENIIDESGMPKERFSAEFPKEGPSILRIQQVVRGDSAAYFCASSRDLHEKLFFGSGTQLSVL.

The rearrangement links TRBV28 to TRBJ2-1; 12 bases fit TRBD2. Germline loops: CDR1 MDHEN, CDR2 SYDVKM. The CDR3 totals 15 residues. Trimming took 4 bases from V and 8 from J; bases not matched to a gene: 6. The CDR3 here is CASSSPSGGAHEQFF. CDR3 nucleotides: TGTGCCAGCAGTTCTCCTAGCGGGGGGGCCCATGAGCAGTTCTTC.

The chain couples TRBV6-1 to TRBJ1-2; D gene unclear. Trimming took 2 bases from V and 2 from J, leaving 12 bases between them. The CDR3 totals 15 residues. Germline V gene lookup returns CDR1 MNHNS and CDR2 SASEGT. The CDR3 DNA sequence: TGTGCCAGCAGTGAACAGGTGATGGGGAACTATGGCTACACCTTC. Residues: CASSEQVMGNYGYTF.

The genes are TRBV10-3 and TRBJ2-1, with 7 bases that match TRBD1. V dropped 7 bases and J dropped 7; count of bases not matched to a gene: 4. CDR1 and CDR2 from the germline V gene are ENHRY and SYGVKD. The CDR3 loop spans 12 amino acids. CDR3 DNA: TGTGCCATCAAAGGGGGCGGGAATGAGCAGTTCTTC. Its protein product is CAIKGGGNEQFF.

The chain employs TRBV5-4 and TRBJ2-7; D not certain. This CDR3 is 14 amino acids long. The V and J ends lost 0 bases and 3 bases respectively, with 10 bases between them. CDR1 SGHNT and CDR2 YYREEE come from the germline V gene (reference sequence). CDR3: CASSLVGTRYEQYF. The CDR3 DNA follows: TGTGCCAGCAGCTTGGTGGGTACGCGCTACGAGCAGTACTTC.

The J gene is TRBJ1-2, the V gene TRBV7-8; D is undetermined. Germline V gene sequence: CDR1 SGHVS, CDR2 FQNEAQ. There are 14 residues in the CDR3. V lost 7 bases and J 2 bases, leaving 14 bases between the germline ends. CDR3 nucleotide sequence: TGTGCCAGCACCGAATGGGCCTCAAACTATGGCTACACCTTC. Protein sequence: CASTEWASNYGYTF.